One sample yielded the 32 T cell receptor beta chains listed below, sequenced in a study of blood T cell repertoires in COVID-19. Clones were read by immunoSEQ multiplex PCR, and TCRdb kept only the in-frame ones, dropping some. The top ten clones hold around 2.2% of a sample with about 250,000 clones, nearly 90% of them seen once. The sample was peripheral blood. These receptors came from a woman aged 40 to 50 who had recovered from COVID-19.

The chain couples TRBV18 to TRBJ2-5; 9 positions agree with TRBD2. Germline CDR1 reads KGHSH; CDR2 reads LQKENI. V lost 3 bases and J lost 4; bases outside the gene matches: 3. There are 14 residues in the CDR3. The CDR3 DNA follows: TGTGCCAGCTCACCGGGGACTAGCCGAGAGACCCAGTACTTC. Protein product: CASSPGTSRETQYF.

The V and J genes are TRBV4-2 and TRBJ2-1, with D unclear. The CDR3 contains 15 residues. V lost 1 base to trimming and J lost 10 bases, with 17 bases between them. The germline V gene has CDR1 LGHNA and CDR2 YNFKEQ. The CDR3 here is CASSQADGVGEEQFF. CDR3 nucleotide sequence: TGTGCCAGCAGCCAAGCTGACGGAGTTGGAGAGGAGCAGTTCTTC.

The count of this clone is one. V is TRBV7-3 and J is TRBJ2-1; 7 positions match TRBD2. This CDR3 comprises 14 residues. Losses at the gene ends were 5 bases for V and 6 bases for J; bases not matched to a gene: 7. Germline loops: CDR1 SGHTA, CDR2 FQGTGA. CDR3 sequence: CASSAGGSLNEQFF. CDR3 nucleotide sequence: TGTGCCAGCAGCGCCGGCGGGAGCCTCAATGAGCAGTTCTTC. Full variable domain (missing parts from reference TRBV7-3 and TRBJ2-1): GAGVSQTPSNKVTEKGKYVELRCDPISGHTALYWYRQSLGQGPEFLIYFQGTGAADDSGLPNDRFFAVRPEGSVSTLKIQRTERGDSAVYLCASSAGGSLNEQFFGPGTRLTVL.

This chain links TRBV10-3 with TRBJ2-7, with 11 bases that match TRBD1. The trim removed 0 bases at V and 3 bases at J, leaving 4 bases unmatched. Germline CDR1 is ENHRY and CDR2 is SYGVKD. The CDR3 length is 16 residues. The CDR3 DNA is TGTGCCATCAGTGAGTCCTCCGGGACAGGGGGCTACGAGCAGTACTTC. Translation gives CAISESSGTGGYEQYF.

This clone came up once. The chain recombines TRBV3-1 (or the pseudogene TRBV3-2) with TRBJ2-7, with TRBD1 matching 8 bases. This CDR3 comprises 13 residues. CDR1 is LGHDT and CDR2 is YNNKEL in the germline V gene (reference sequence). The V and J ends lost 7 bases and 5 bases, in that order; junction bases with no gene match: 7. CDR3 loop: CASTTGGVDEQYF. Written as DNA, the CDR3 is TGTGCCAGCACAACAGGGGGAGTGGACGAGCAGTACTTC.

The chain joins TRBV24-1 to TRBJ1-5; D unclear. The CDR3 runs 18 residues. Germline V CDR1 and CDR2: KGHDR, SFDVKD. V shed 3 bases and J shed 3 bases, with 20 bases lying between them. As DNA, the CDR3 is TGTGCCACCAGTGATCCCCTCGGGCCCGGGAAGAACAATCAGCCCCAGCATTTT. This translates into CATSDPLGPGKNNQPQHF.

Here the CDR3 DNA reads TGTGCCAGCAGTCCTAAAGGGACAGCCTACGAGCAGTACTTC. Its translation is CASSPKGTAYEQYF. The genes are TRBV28 and TRBJ2-7; 7 positions match TRBD1. The V gene's germline CDR1 is MDHEN and CDR2 SYDVKM. There are 14 residues in the CDR3. After removal of 5 bases from V and 2 bases from J, the junction contained 6 bases not matched to a gene.

CDR3 sequence: CASGRTGLSYNEQFF. DNA for the CDR3: TGTGCTAGTGGTAGGACAGGCCTATCCTACAATGAGCAGTTCTTC. V and J are TRBV12-5 and TRBJ2-1, with 7 nucleotides matching TRBD1. From germline, CDR1 is LGHNT and CDR2 FRNRAP. This CDR3 spans 15 amino acids. V dropped 5 bases and J dropped 1; count of bases not matched to a gene: 5.

The rearrangement joins TRBV28 to TRBJ2-3, with TRBD2 matching over 11 bases. J gave up 2 bases and V 6 bases, and 7 bases lay outside the gene matches. This CDR3 spans 16 amino acids. From germline, CDR1 is MDHEN and CDR2 SYDVKM. Here the CDR3 reads CASSRTSGLLTDTQYF. The CDR3 DNA sequence: TGTGCCAGCAGCCGGACTAGCGGGCTCCTCACAGATACGCAGTATTTT.

The V gene is TRBV5-6, the J gene TRBJ1-2, with a possible D match to TRBD1 (5 bases). V lost 1 base and J lost 3, with 13 bases in between. The CDR3 loop spans 15 amino acids. Germline CDR1 is SGHDT and CDR2 is YYEEEE. The CDR3, as DNA: TGTGCCAGCAGCTTGTTCAGCACAGGAGACTATGGCTACACCTTC. Translating gives CASSLFSTGDYGYTF.

Ten or more counts support this clone. This rearrangement joins TRBV29-1 to TRBJ2-5; 9 bases map to TRBD1. V trimming: 4 bases; J trimming: 7 bases; junction bases outside the gene matches: 7. Per the germline V gene, CDR1 is SQVTM and CDR2 is ANQGSEA. The CDR3 runs to 13 residues. The CDR3 loop reads CSVGTGDFGTQYF. CDR3 bases: TGCAGCGTTGGGACAGGGGACTTCGGGACCCAGTACTTC.

The gene calls are TRBV5-5 and TRBJ1-4; D is ambiguous. This CDR3 is 13 amino acids long. Germline V gene data show CDR1 as SGHKS and CDR2 as YYEKEE (reference sequence). The V gene lost 1 base and the J gene lost 8 bases, with 9 bases spanning the gap. The CDR3: CASSLLSVEKLFF. The CDR3 bases are TGTGCCAGCAGCTTGTTATCGGTCGAAAAACTGTTTTTT.

V gene TRBV19 combines with J gene TRBJ1-5; no clear D gene. Germline values: CDR1 LNHDA, CDR2 SQIVND (reference sequence). Trimming pared 1 base from V and 2 bases from J, leaving 12 bases between. This CDR3 region has 16 residues. The CDR3 bases are TGTGCCAGTAGTATAGCGGGGAAGGTAGGCAATCAGCCCCAGCATTTT. It specifies CASSIAGKVGNQPQHF.

This clone was recorded at least ten times. The genes are TRBV29-1 and TRBJ2-5; possible D gene TRBD2, 7 bases. Trimming pared 6 bases from V and 2 bases from J, leaving 16 bases between. This CDR3 has 14 residues. From germline, CDR1 is SQVTM and CDR2 ANQGSEA. The CDR3: CSVESGGPQETQYF. The CDR3, as DNA: TGCAGCGTAGAATCGGGGGGCCCACAAGAGACCCAGTACTTC. The whole variable domain, remainder taken from reference TRBV29-1 and TRBJ2-5, is SAVISQKPSRDICQRGTSLTIQCQVDSQVTMMFWYRQQPGQSLTLIATANQGSEATYESGFVIDKFPISRPNLTFSTLTVSNMSPEDSSIYLCSVESGGPQETQYFGPGTRLLVL.

The chain employs TRBV30 and TRBJ2-7; D ambiguous. V lost 2 bases and J 3 bases, leaving 5 bases between the germline ends. The CDR3 is made up of 11 amino acids. Germline loops: CDR1 GTSNPN, CDR2 SVGIG (reference sequence). CDR3 amino acids: CAWSSNYEQYF. The CDR3 coding sequence is TGTGCCTGGAGTTCCAACTACGAGCAGTACTTC.

The J gene is TRBJ1-2, the V gene TRBV5-1; TRBD1 aligns across 9 bases. The CDR3 is 15 amino acids. V shed 1 base, J shed 3 bases, and the junction held 4 bases outside the gene matches. CDR1 is SGHRS and CDR2 is YFSETQ in the germline V gene. The CDR3 DNA reads TGCGCCAGCAGCTTGCCGGGACAGGGCCACTATGGCTACACCTTC. This translates into CASSLPGQGHYGYTF.

The V gene is TRBV6-2 or TRBV6-3, the J gene TRBJ2-1; 12 bases align to TRBD2. The CDR3 is 16 residues long. Germline loops: CDR1 MNHEY, CDR2 SVGEGT. Trimming removed 5 bases from V and 8 bases from J; junction bases left unmatched: 10. CDR3: CASSNAGLAGMYEQFF. The DNA of the CDR3 is TGTGCCAGCAGTAACGCTGGACTAGCGGGAATGTATGAGCAGTTCTTC.

The chain combines TRBV19 with TRBJ1-5, with D tentatively TRBD1 (6 bases). V was clipped by 2 bases and J by 5 bases, with 10 bases between them. CDR1 is LNHDA and CDR2 is SQIVND in the germline V gene (reference sequence). The CDR3 has 14 residues. In DNA, the CDR3 is TGTGCCAGTAGTATACGGACAGCCGATCAGCCCCAGCATTTT. Its protein is CASSIRTADQPQHF.

This clone has just a few counts. This chain connects TRBV5-1 to TRBJ1-6; 7 bases agree with TRBD1. This CDR3 is built from 15 residues. Unmatched junction bases numbered 4, after V lost 0 bases and J lost 7 bases. Looked up from germline, CDR1 is SGHRS and CDR2 is YFSETQ. The CDR3 protein is CASSLEGQRNSPLHF. In DNA, the CDR3 is TGCGCCAGCAGCTTGGAGGGACAGAGAAATTCACCCCTCCACTTT.

This clone was observed a single time. This rearrangement joins TRBV6-2 or TRBV6-3 to TRBJ2-7; 11 bases agree with TRBD1. The CDR3 sequence is 18 residues long. Germline assignment: CDR1 MNHEY and CDR2 SVGEGT. Losses at the gene ends were 6 bases for V and 0 bases for J; bases not matched to a gene: 13. The CDR3: CASSQHRTGGRNSYEQYF. For the CDR3, the DNA is TGTGCCAGCAGCCAGCATCGGACAGGGGGCAGGAACTCCTACGAGCAGTACTTC.

The chain combines TRBV5-6 with TRBJ2-3, with a weak D call TRBD2 (6 bases). Germline-derived CDR1 and CDR2 are SGHDT and YYEEEE. V lost 0 bases and J 1 base, leaving 9 bases between the germline ends. This CDR3 has 15 residues. The chain's CDR3 is CASSLETGGTDTQYF. As DNA, the CDR3 is TGTGCCAGCAGCTTGGAGACGGGGGGCACAGATACGCAGTATTTT.

This chain connects TRBV27 to TRBJ1-6; D unresolved. Trimming took off 10 bases at V and 9 bases at J, with 19 bases between the two ends. Germline assignment: CDR1 MNHEY and CDR2 SMNVEV (reference sequence). The CDR3 sequence is 14 residues long. This CDR3 is CATSPAGIGSPLHF. The CDR3 bases are TGTGCCACATCCCCGGCGGGTATTGGTTCACCCCTCCACTTT.

CDR3 DNA sequence: TGTGCCAGCAGCCGGGACAGGGAGTCGAATGAGCAGTTCTTC. Its translation: CASSRDRESNEQFF. This rearrangement joins TRBV6-5 to TRBJ2-1; TRBD1 matches at 9 bases. V was pared by 6 bases and J by 7 bases, with 7 bases of the junction left unmatched. CDR1 MNHEY and CDR2 SVGAGI come from the germline V gene. CDR3 size: 14 residues.

The V gene is TRBV5-4, the J gene TRBJ2-1; 7 bases fit TRBD2. Trimming at V came to 0 bases and at J to 1 base, leaving 7 bases not matched to a gene. CDR1 is SGHNT, CDR2 YYREEE, per germline (reference sequence). The CDR3 is made up of 17 amino acids. The CDR3 region is CASSLGGGPSSYNEQFF. The CDR3 DNA is TGTGCCAGCAGCTTGGGGGGAGGGCCGAGTTCCTACAATGAGCAGTTCTTC. Complete variable domain (other parts from reference TRBV5-4 and TRBJ2-1): ETGVTQSPTHLIKTRGQQVTLRCSSQSGHNTVSWYQQALGQGPQFIFQYYREEENGRGNFPPRFSGLQFPNYSSELNVNALELDDSALYLCASSLGGGPSSYNEQFFGPGTRLTVL.

This clone occurred a few times. The V gene is TRBV27, the J gene TRBJ1-6; 11 positions agree with TRBD1. Germline V gene sequence: CDR1 MNHEY, CDR2 SMNVEV (reference sequence). CDR3 length equals 20 residues. The J segment lost 5 bases and the V segment lost 4 bases, leaving 16 bases of the junction unmatched. The CDR3 spells CASSSILDRGRVYNNSPLHF. For the CDR3, the DNA is TGTGCCAGCAGTTCCATCTTGGACAGGGGGCGCGTATACAATAATTCACCCCTCCACTTT.

The rearrangement links TRBV7-2 to TRBJ2-3; D is possibly TRBD1 (5 bases). With 3 bases removed from V and 3 bases from J, the gap between germline ends came to 7 bases. Germline lookup yields CDR1 SGHTA and CDR2 FQGNSA. This CDR3 spans 13 amino acids. This chain's CDR3 is CASSFQGTDTQYF. The CDR3 coding sequence is TGTGCCAGCAGCTTCCAGGGAACAGATACGCAGTATTTT.

The chain joins TRBV3-1 (or the pseudogene TRBV3-2) to TRBJ2-1; D may be TRBD2 (5 bases). CDR1 and CDR2 (germline): LGHDT, YNNKEL (reference sequence). Between the trimmed V and J ends, which lost 3 bases and 1 base, there was a span of 10 bases. The CDR3 runs to 15 residues. DNA for the CDR3: TGTGCCAGCAGCCACCCAGGCGGGTCCTACAATGAGCAGTTCTTC. Residues: CASSHPGGSYNEQFF.

The chain employs TRBV12-3 or TRBV12-4 and TRBJ2-7; D possibly corresponds to TRBD1 (7 bases). V shed 6 bases and J shed 4 bases, with 13 bases lying between them. The CDR3 is 13 amino acids. CDR3 sequence: CASRRDSLYEQYF. The CDR3 nucleotides are TGTGCCAGCAGGCGGGACAGTCTGTACGAGCAGTACTTC.

This chain connects TRBV28 to TRBJ1-2; D ambiguous. The V end lost 4 bases, the J end lost 7 bases, and 19 bases lay between the germline ends. Germline CDR1 is MDHEN and CDR2 is SYDVKM. The CDR3 covers 15 residues. The CDR3 DNA is TGTGCCAGCAGTTCCCCTTCCGGGAGTCGCGGTGGCTACACCTTC. Translated, it gives CASSSPSGSRGGYTF.

The rearrangement uses TRBV5-6 and TRBJ2-3; 10 positions agree with TRBD1. This CDR3 is 16 amino acids long. The germline gives CDR1 SGHDT, CDR2 YYEEEE. The V gene end was trimmed by 4 bases and the J gene end by 1 base; junction bases not matched to a gene: 6. DNA of the CDR3: TGTGCCAGCAGCACCGACAGGGGGCCCCGCACAGATACGCAGTATTTT. Translation gives CASSTDRGPRTDTQYF. Based on the CDR3 plus reference TRBV5-6 and TRBJ2-3, the full variable domain is DAGVTQSPTHLIKTRGQQVTLRCSPKSGHDTVSWYQQALGQGPQFIFQYYEEEERQRGNFPDRFSGHQFPNYSSELNVNALLLGDSALYLCASSTDRGPRTDTQYFGPGTRLTVL.

The rearrangement links TRBV4-3 to TRBJ2-3; 7 positions match TRBD2. V gave up 4 bases and J gave up 2 bases; unmatched junction bases: 9. This CDR3 is 16 amino acids long. Germline V lookup: CDR1 LGHNA, CDR2 YSLEER. CDR3 loop: CASSPRGRGNTDTQYF. The CDR3 region has the DNA TGCGCCAGCAGCCCCCGGGGGAGGGGAAACACAGATACGCAGTATTTT.

This chain links TRBV18 with TRBJ2-3; a possible D gene is TRBD2 (6 bases). The CDR3 loop spans 14 amino acids. With 5 bases removed from V and 4 bases from J, the gap between germline ends came to 13 bases. The germline CDR1 and CDR2 sequences are KGHSH and LQKENI. CDR3 loop: CASSGGGGADTQYF. CDR3 nucleotides: TGTGCCAGCTCAGGAGGAGGCGGGGCAGATACGCAGTATTTT.